These 11 T cell receptor beta chains originate from one sample sequenced in a study of blood T cell repertoires in COVID-19. Data came from immunoSEQ multiplex PCR; TCRdb stores just in-frame clones and leaves some out. In the table there are about 65,000 clones, roughly three quarters of which are singletons. The material sequenced was peripheral blood. These receptors all come from a human donor in a cohort sampled during active COVID-19.

This chain links TRBV10-3 with TRBJ1-6; TRBD1 matches at 10 bases. Trimming removed 5 bases from V and 6 bases from J; junction bases left unmatched: 7. Germline loops: CDR1 ENHRY, CDR2 SYGVKD. CDR3 length equals 16 residues. The CDR3 DNA reads as TGTGCCATCAGTCCCGGGACAGGGGAACCTAATTCACCCCTCCACTTT. The encoded protein is CAISPGTGEPNSPLHF.

The V and J genes are TRBV28 and TRBJ2-2; a weak D match, TRBD1 (5 bases). Germline V gives CDR1 MDHEN, CDR2 SYDVKM. Trimming removed 6 bases at V and 4 bases at J, with 12 bases between. This CDR3 is built from 14 residues. CDR3 amino acids: CASSPTGRTGELFF. The CDR3 DNA reads as TGTGCCAGCAGCCCCACAGGTCGCACCGGGGAGCTGTTTTTT.

The chain joins TRBV5-6 to TRBJ1-2, with unresolved D. The CDR3 loop spans 15 amino acids. Per the germline V gene, CDR1 is SGHDT and CDR2 is YYEEEE. V lost 4 bases, J lost 8 bases, and 21 bases lay in between. The CDR3 loop reads CASSPSGLWSGGYTF. In DNA, the CDR3 is TGTGCCAGCAGCCCGTCGGGGTTGTGGTCAGGCGGCTACACCTTC. The full variable domain, rest sourced from reference TRBV5-6 and TRBJ1-2, is DAGVTQSPTHLIKTRGQQVTLRCSPKSGHDTVSWYQQALGQGPQFIFQYYEEEERQRGNFPDRFSGHQFPNYSSELNVNALLLGDSALYLCASSPSGLWSGGYTFGSGTRLTVV.

This rearrangement joins TRBV7-9 to TRBJ2-3, with 10 bases that match TRBD1. V was clipped by 3 bases and J by 5 bases; unmatched bases: 5. Germline CDR1 and CDR2: SEHNR and FQNEAQ (reference sequence). This CDR3 has 15 residues. CDR3 amino acids: CASSFGTGVGDTQYF. For the CDR3, the DNA is TGTGCCAGCAGCTTCGGGACAGGGGTCGGAGATACGCAGTATTTT.

The chain combines TRBV2 with TRBJ1-2; D ambiguous. This CDR3 contains 13 residues. Germline V CDR1 and CDR2: SNHLY, FYNNEI. Trimming took off 6 bases at V and 3 bases at J, with 11 bases between the two ends. CDR3 protein: CASSPDSDYGYTF. In DNA, the CDR3 is TGTGCCAGCAGCCCGGACTCAGACTATGGCTACACCTTC. Together with reference TRBV2 and TRBJ1-2, the CDR3 gives the full variable domain: EPEVTQTPSHQVTQMGQEVILRCVPISNHLYFYWYRQILGQKVEFLVSFYNNEISEKSEIFDDQFSVERPDGSNFTLKIRSTKLEDSAMYFCASSPDSDYGYTFGSGTRLTVV.

The rearrangement links TRBV7-9 to TRBJ2-7; D ambiguous. The CDR3 consists of 17 residues. The germline CDR1 and CDR2 sequences are SEHNR and FQNEAQ (reference sequence). Between the trimmed V and J ends, which lost 5 bases and 0 bases, there was a span of 20 bases. CDR3 DNA sequence: TGTGCCAGCAGCCCCACTAACCGGGTCTCATCCTCCTACGAGCAGTACTTC. Its translation is CASSPTNRVSSSYEQYF.

This clone came up many times. The genes are TRBV5-1 and TRBJ2-7; D is ambiguous. There are 14 residues in the CDR3. The V gene's germline CDR1 is SGHRS and CDR2 YFSETQ. V dropped 0 bases and J dropped 3 bases, with 10 bases sitting between them. For the CDR3, the DNA is TGCGCCAGCAGCTTGGCCGTGAGTGACTACGAGCAGTACTTC. This codes for CASSLAVSDYEQYF.

V usage is TRBV5-1 and J usage is TRBJ1-2, with D perhaps TRBD1 (5 bases). The CDR3 loop spans 13 amino acids. The germline V and J ends were trimmed by 4 bases and 7 bases, with 14 bases remaining between them. Germline V gene sequence: CDR1 SGHRS, CDR2 YFSETQ. For the CDR3, the DNA is TGCGCCAGCAGCATGGATGGGCAGGGTGGCTACACCTTC. Translating gives CASSMDGQGGYTF.

Many counts were recorded for this clone. The rearrangement links TRBV19 to TRBJ2-3; D possibly corresponds to TRBD2 (6 bases). V lost 1 base and J 0 bases, leaving 8 bases between the germline ends. The CDR3 is made up of 15 amino acids. Per germline, CDR1 LNHDA and CDR2 SQIVND (reference sequence). CDR3 amino acids: CASSIAGGSTDTQYF. CDR3 nucleotides: TGTGCCAGTAGTATAGCCGGGGGAAGCACAGATACGCAGTATTTT.

The CDR3 loop is CASSLTNGDLRETQYF. The CDR3 DNA follows: TGTGCCAGCAGCTTAACCAATGGAGACCTCCGGGAGACCCAGTACTTC. This chain joins TRBV7-3 and TRBJ2-5; no firm D call. Trimming stripped 0 bases from V and 5 bases from J, with 16 bases between. This CDR3 has 16 amino acids. CDR1 is SGHTA and CDR2 is FQGTGA in the germline V gene. The variable domain in full, completed from reference TRBV7-3 and TRBJ2-5, reads GAGVSQTPSNKVTEKGKYVELRCDPISGHTALYWYRQSLGQGPEFLIYFQGTGAADDSGLPNDRFFAVRPEGSVSTLKIQRTERGDSAVYLCASSLTNGDLRETQYFGPGTRLLVL.

The chain couples TRBV3-1 (or the pseudogene TRBV3-2) to TRBJ1-2; 9 nucleotides line up with TRBD1. CDR3 length equals 13 residues. V gave up 1 base and J gave up 8 bases; unmatched junction bases: 2. Germline lookup yields CDR1 LGHDT and CDR2 YNNKEL (reference sequence). CDR3: CASSQVTGGGYTF. The CDR3 DNA is TGTGCCAGCAGCCAAGTAACAGGGGGCGGCTACACCTTC.